The sequence of this TCR beta chain was determined in a study of cytomegalovirus exposure and HLA in healthy donors (dated by TCRdb to the late 2010s). For context, the study as a whole: An earlier analysis of 587 of the donors reported about 280 Gb of sequence data and around 120 million unique TCR beta sequences obtained from around 170 million T cells. Every discovery cohort repertoire had been produced on one sequencing platform. To predict cytomegalovirus infection status, the study combined high-throughput TCR immunosequencing, statistical association of individual TCRs with disease status, and machine learning. A separate validation cohort of roughly 120 different subjects was used in addition to the roughly 700-subject first cohort. Of the 300 to 450 genotyped donors, 65% to 90% fell in the genetic ancestry cluster associated with self-reported Caucasian donors. On average, around 230,000 unique TCR beta nucleotide sequences were sequenced per donor among 398 genotyped donors of the cohort, with roughly 20% of those sequences being non-productive. A handful of DR-DQ haplotypes were treated as single units for association and clustering because of strong linkage in the cohort. To study patterns of TCR occurrence, a later analysis re-analyzed previously published TCR beta repertoires from several hundred donors and added high-resolution HLA genotyping. An earlier analysis of some 500 of the donors applied high-throughput TCR beta sequencing to assess whether each TCR beta V gene segment acted as functional or pseudogenic. Both class I and class II loci were covered by HLA typing, at four-digit resolution. The number of typed donors differed by locus: about 620-640 for A, B, C, DRB1 and DQB1; 500 to 550 for DQA1; 606 for DPA1; and 400 to 480 for DPB1. Approximately 300 gigabases of sequencing data and 70 million to 85 million unique TCR sequences were included in an early release covering about 700 HLA-typed donors. Rather than drawing on any new phenotypic data, the later analysis identified candidate immune exposures from TCR beta sequences and the way those sequences occurred across donors. Genome-wide SNP genotypes for about three fifths of the roughly 700 donors were used in a later genetic analysis, which treated that subset as a discovery cohort. Alongside the repertoire data, information on donor age, sex, ethnicity and CMV serostatus was compiled. Using immunosequencing, the study profiled T cell repertoires from about 620 subjects and related those repertoires to cytomegalovirus serostatus. The study aimed to test whether cataloging public T cell receptors could reveal signatures of past pathogen exposure.

Of note for this clone: It has no known antigen specificity. Base qualities are missing; no much larger clone stands one base away.

The cohort consisted of approximately 670 healthy bone marrow donors. At the time of sampling, all cohort members were nominally healthy, though unrecorded immune exposures were likely present. The donor tested CMV seronegative and was one of the 352 seronegative cohort members. Every donor gave a peripheral blood sample, and the peripheral blood mononuclear cells from that sample were used for TCR beta sequencing. The Qiagen DNeasy Blood Extraction Kit was used to extract genomic DNA from the blood cell samples. Paper-wide results and their limitations: A later genetic analysis reported fewer N-insertions in productive TCRs among donors in an Asian-associated ancestry cluster than the roughly 620-donor mean. In a later analysis, HLA-associated TCR beta chains were found to be more clonally expanded and to have lower generation probabilities than equally common non-associated chains. A few of the identified cytomegalovirus-associated TCR beta chains were confirmed in vitro to be specific for cytomegalovirus antigens. A group of highly shared sequence variants was considered likely to be a technical artifact of the sequencing pipeline. In the study, about 150 TCR beta chains were listed as associated with cytomegalovirus. Most TCR sequences were observed very rarely across donors, whereas some public TCRs were present in many individuals. Broadly in line with IMGT annotations, most TCR beta V segments showed up in productive rearrangements about 87% or about 30% of the time in an earlier analysis of several hundred of the donors. The earlier analysis of fewer than 750 of the donors excluded seventeen rarely observed V segments, including chromosome 9 orphons, because counts were too low. The 87-base-pair reads could not distinguish some IMGT-functional V segments, including TRBV6-2 and TRBV6-3, so those segments were excluded. In a later genetic analysis, a missense DCLRE1C variant was associated with V-gene and J-gene trimming of TCR beta chains, and the association was replicated in an independent cohort. Because HLA typing was missing for some donors at each locus, association tests included only the typed subset. At a false discovery rate of 0.05, a later analysis linked fewer than 20,000 TCR beta sequences to specific HLA alleles. The classifier was reported to diagnose cytomegalovirus status with high specificity and sensitivity in both the original and validation cohorts. Strong co-occurrence of HLA alleles, especially DR and DQ, made assigning TCR associations to individual alleles difficult. According to a later analysis, most CMV-associated TCR beta chains appeared to be HLA-restricted, and the HLA associations seemed to be driven largely by CMV exposure. A further reported finding was that TCR beta sequences accurately predicted the HLA-A and HLA-B alleles for most subjects in the first cohort. A later analysis reported that several top co-occurrence clusters appeared linked to parvovirus B19, influenza, CMV and Epstein-Barr virus. According to a later analysis, TCR association rates differed among HLA loci, with DRB1 alleles showing the most associated TCRs and HLA-C alleles showing the fewest. Correlated functional status among segregating V segments might be attributable to linkage disequilibrium, but an unknown experimental factor could not be ruled out. This cohort had only TCR beta chains sequenced, and the lack of alpha or paired-chain data limited which features could be detected. Sequencing depth was assumed to be roughly uniform across donors in the presence/absence analyses, though that assumption may not hold. For the cohort, immune exposure information was limited to CMV serostatus. According to the authors, the approach could potentially be generalized to other disease states and immunological phenotypes.

Library preparation used the immunoSEQ multiplex PCR assay. For the multiplex PCR, a mixture combining 60 forward primers for TCR Vbeta segments and 13 reverse primers for TCR Jbeta segments was used. The CDR3 region of rearranged TCR beta genes was amplified from genomic DNA with a multiplex PCR assay. The Illumina HiSeq System was used to sequence the amplified TCR beta libraries as 87-base-pair reads. Per the original workflow: A later analysis counted approximately 84 million unique TCR beta chains across the 650 to 700 repertoires, and around 9.9 million of these chains were shared by at least two donors. Raw reads were error-corrected and collapsed into unique sequences with a nearest-neighbor algorithm that merged closely related sequences to remove PCR and sequencing errors. V, D and J gene segments were assigned by aligning CDR3 sequences to IMGT reference sequences. Each retained sequence needed at least a six-nucleotide match to both a V gene segment and a J gene segment. Rearrangements were classified as productive when the CDR3 lacked stop codons and remained in frame with V and J, and all other rearrangements were classified as non-productive. Following IMGT convention, CDR3 was defined as the stretch from the second conserved V-encoded cysteine up to the conserved J-encoded phenylalanine. The earlier analysis of 500 to 650 of the donors excluded any sequence lacking an unambiguous match to a single V gene segment. An earlier analysis of almost 600 of the donors classified V segments as functional when productive rearrangements were above 56.7% and as segregating when the standard deviation between donors was above 5%. A statistical classification framework was developed to diagnose cytomegalovirus status using the catalog of TCR beta chain sequences. In a later analysis, TCR nucleotide sequences were compared against IMGT/GENE-DB human TR gene sequences so that V and J genes could be assigned. In a later analysis, CDR3 sequences and most-parsimonious VDJ recombination scenarios were assigned using the TCRdist pipeline. In a later analysis, every TCR beta chain was defined by the combination of its CDR3 amino acid sequence and its V-gene family, and reads without a unique V-gene family were dropped. To address suspected cross-contamination and a sequencing artifact, a later analysis removed some 620 highly shared, low-generation-probability nucleotide sequences. In a later analysis, a clonal expansion index for each public chain was calculated from normalized within-repertoire ranks of inferred template counts. Generation probabilities in a later analysis came from a VDJ recombination model fitted to out-of-frame rearrangements, and those results were checked against IGoR. Hypergeometric tests were used in a later analysis to score TCR-TCR, TCR-HLA and TCR-CMV co-occurrence, with a repertoire-size bias correction applied to the TCR pairs. False discovery rates were estimated in a later analysis by permuting HLA or CMV assignments 20 times. In a later analysis, co-occurring TCRs were grouped using DBSCAN, with TCRdist sequence similarity added in when clustering inside HLA-allele-positive subsets. Repertoires with fewer than 30,000 or more than 120,000 public chains, plus five repertoires with anomalous nucleotide sharing, were excluded from co-occurrence clustering. TCRdb holds this immuneACCESS table with in-frame rearrangements only. Some clones are missing; in checked studies, unresolved V genes explain under half, and the rest has no known cause. For V, J and clone size, that table is used; D and trimming come from the DNA. Within this sample are around 200,000 clones, with roughly 80% of them counted one time only. The ten most abundant clones make up about 0.78% of the sample.

From the cysteine through the phenylalanine, the CDR3 covers 15 amino acids. Only the CDR3 part of the read is kept: 45 bases, read in frame from the first base. CDR1 and CDR2 are drawn from the germline V gene: SQVTM, ANQGSEA. V sheds 4 bases and J sheds 2 bases, leaving 18 bases between their ends. The sequence is built from TRBV29-1 and TRBJ2-7, and TRBD1 may be the D gene, going by 6 matching bases. The sequence came from a woman aged 18-30 years in good health and CMV-seronegative. Sample: PBMCs. Here the CDR3 is given as CSVASIRGPPYEQYF. DNA sequence: TGCAGCGTTGCCTCCATCAGGGGTCCCCCCTACGAGCAGTACTTC.